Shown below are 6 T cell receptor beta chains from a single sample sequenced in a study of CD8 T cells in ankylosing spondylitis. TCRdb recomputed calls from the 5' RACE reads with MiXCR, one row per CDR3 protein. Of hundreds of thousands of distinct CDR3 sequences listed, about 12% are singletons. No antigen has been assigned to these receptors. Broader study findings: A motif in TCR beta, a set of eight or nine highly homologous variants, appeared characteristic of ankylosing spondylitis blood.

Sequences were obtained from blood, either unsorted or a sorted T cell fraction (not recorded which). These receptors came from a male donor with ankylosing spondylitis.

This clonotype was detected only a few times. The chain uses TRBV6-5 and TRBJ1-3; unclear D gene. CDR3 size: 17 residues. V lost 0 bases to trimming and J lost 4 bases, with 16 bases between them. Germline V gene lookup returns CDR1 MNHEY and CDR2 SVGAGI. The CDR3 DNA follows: TGTGCCAGCAGTTACTCAGAGGGTACGGTTCTCGGAAACACCATATATTTT. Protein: CASSYSEGTVLGNTIYF.

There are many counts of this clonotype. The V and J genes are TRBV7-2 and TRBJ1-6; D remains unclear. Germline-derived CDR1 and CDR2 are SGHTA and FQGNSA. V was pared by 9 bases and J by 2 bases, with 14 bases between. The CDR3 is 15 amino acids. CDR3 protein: CASRTPSTYNSPLHF. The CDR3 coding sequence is TGTGCCAGTCGCACTCCGAGTACCTATAATTCACCCCTCCACTTT.

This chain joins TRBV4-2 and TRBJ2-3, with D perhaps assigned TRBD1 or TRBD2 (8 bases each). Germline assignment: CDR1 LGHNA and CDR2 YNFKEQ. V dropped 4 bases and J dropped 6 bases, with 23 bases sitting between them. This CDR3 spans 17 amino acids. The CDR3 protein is CASSPGGAGGGPDTQYF. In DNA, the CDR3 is TGTGCCAGCAGCCCCGGGGGGGCAGGGGGCGGCCCGGATACGCAGTATTTT.

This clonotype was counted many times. The CDR3 reads CATVGSGLYNEQFF. The DNA for the CDR3 is TGTGCCACCGTCGGTAGCGGGCTTTACAATGAGCAGTTCTTC. The gene calls are TRBV10-3 and TRBJ2-1; 7 bases map to TRBD2. There are 14 residues in the CDR3. V shed 10 bases, J shed 4 bases, and the junction held 10 bases outside the gene matches. Germline CDR1 and CDR2: ENHRY and SYGVKD.

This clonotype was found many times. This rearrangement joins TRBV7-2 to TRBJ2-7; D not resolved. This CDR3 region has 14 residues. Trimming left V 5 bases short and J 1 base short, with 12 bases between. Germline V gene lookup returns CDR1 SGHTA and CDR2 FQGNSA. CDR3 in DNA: TGTGCCAGCAGCACCCTGGGTCCTTCCTACGAGCAGTACTTC. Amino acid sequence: CASSTLGPSYEQYF.

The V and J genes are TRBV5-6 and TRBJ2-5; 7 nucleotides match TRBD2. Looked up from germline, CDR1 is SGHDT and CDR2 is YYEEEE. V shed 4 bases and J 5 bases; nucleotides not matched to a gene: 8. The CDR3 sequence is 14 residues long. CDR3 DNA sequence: TGTGCCAGCAGCACGGGACTATACACGGAGACCCAGTACTTC. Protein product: CASSTGLYTETQYF.